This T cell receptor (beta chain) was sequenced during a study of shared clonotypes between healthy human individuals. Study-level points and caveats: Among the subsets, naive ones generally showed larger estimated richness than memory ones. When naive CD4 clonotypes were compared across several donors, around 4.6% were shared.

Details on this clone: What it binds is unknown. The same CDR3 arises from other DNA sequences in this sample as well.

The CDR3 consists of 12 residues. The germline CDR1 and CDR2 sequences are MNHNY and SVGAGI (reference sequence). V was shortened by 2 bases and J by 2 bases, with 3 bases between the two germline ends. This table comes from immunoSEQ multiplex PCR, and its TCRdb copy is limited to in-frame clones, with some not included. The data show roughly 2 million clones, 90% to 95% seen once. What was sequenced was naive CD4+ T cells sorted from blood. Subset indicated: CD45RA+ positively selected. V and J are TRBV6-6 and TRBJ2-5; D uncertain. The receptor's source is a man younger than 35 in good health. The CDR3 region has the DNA TGTGCCAGCAGTTACAGACAAGAGACCCAGTACTTC. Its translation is CASSYRQETQYF.